This T cell receptor (beta chain) was sequenced for a study of CD8 T cells in ankylosing spondylitis. TCRdb itself ran the 5' RACE reads through MiXCR, one entry per CDR3 protein. The sample includes around 120,000 distinct CDR3 sequences, 20% to 30% of them seen just once. CDR3 length: 16 amino acids. The V and J ends lost 0 bases and 6 bases respectively, with 14 bases between them. Germline V gene data show CDR1 as SNHLY and CDR2 as FYNNEI. The chain links TRBV2 to TRBJ2-2; D call uncertain. Sequencing input: synovial fluid, either unsorted or a sorted T cell fraction (not recorded which). This clonotype was sampled from a male donor with ankylosing spondylitis. Written as DNA, the CDR3 is TGTGCCAGCAGTGAAGCGATTTGGGGATTCGCCGGGGAGCTGTTTTTT. It specifies CASSEAIWGFAGELFF.